This entry features one TCR beta chain sequence. Its antigen is undetermined. V lost 0 bases and J lost 8, with 17 bases in between. This CDR3 comprises 16 residues. In germline, CDR1 is MGHRA, CDR2 YSYEKL. This record belongs to a study of CD8+ T cells in alopecia areata. Study results and caveats: Affected lesional scalp, above all in alopecia totalis/universalis, was more clonal than normal scalp.

Extraction and reverse transcription of RNA yielded cDNA as the sequencing template. Profiled with immunoSEQ multiplex PCR; TCRdb holds only in-frame clones, not every one. The sample shows roughly 60,000 clones, around 47% of them seen only once. This TCR came from a human donor with alopecia areata. The gene calls are TRBV4-1 and TRBJ2-1, with D hard to call. The sequenced material came from NKG2D-low CD8+ T cells sorted from blood. The CDR3 bases are TGCGCCAGCAGCCAAGATCCCACCAGTACAGTCTATGAGCAGTTCTTC. This encodes CASSQDPTSTVYEQFF.